This T cell receptor (beta chain) is from a study of CD8 T cells in ankylosing spondylitis. Overall study findings and caveats: What appeared characteristic of ankylosing spondylitis blood was a TCR beta motif of several highly homologous variants.

TCRdb processed the 5' RACE reads anew with MiXCR; each CDR3 protein has one entry. The table records 350,000 or so distinct CDR3 sequences, under 14% of them present only once. V shed 3 bases and J shed 0 bases, with 12 bases lying between them. In germline, CDR1 is DFQATT, CDR2 SNEGSKA (reference sequence). The CDR3 covers 14 residues. This clonotype has at least ten counts. Its antigen is unknown. The sample taken for sequencing was blood, either unsorted or a sorted T cell fraction (not recorded which). The clonotype comes from a female donor with ankylosing spondylitis or in good health (not recorded which). The chain employs TRBV20-1 and TRBJ2-7; D gene ambiguous. CDR3 sequence (DNA): TGCAGTGCTAGGAGCCCTGTGAACTCCTACGAGCAGTACTTC. It specifies CSARSPVNSYEQYF.